Following are 9 T cell receptor beta chains from one sample sequenced in a study. TRBV12-4/TRBJ1-2 clonotypes were amplified with adaptor-ligated barcode primers. TCRdb recomputed calls from the multiplex PCR reads with MiXCR, one row per CDR3 protein. Of around 400 distinct CDR3 sequences in the sample, approximately 6.2% were seen once. Cells sorted as Tregs were CD4+, CD25+ and CD127-/low. The sequenced sample was Tregs sorted from blood. Receptors were obtained from a female donor with breast cancer.

Sample share makes this clonotype medium-sized. The V gene is TRBV12-3 or TRBV12-4, the J gene TRBJ1-2; a possible D gene is TRBD1 (5 bases). Deletions cut 2 bases from V and 0 bases from J, with 13 bases between. There are 16 residues in the CDR3. The CDR3 is CASSLSRGGSNYGYTF. In DNA, the CDR3 is TGTGCCAGCAGTTTAAGTAGGGGTGGTTCTAACTATGGCTACACCTTC.

This clonotype is large in the sample. The chain recombines TRBV12-3 or TRBV12-4 with TRBJ1-2; D possibly corresponds to TRBD1 (6 bases). V lost 3 bases, J lost 2 bases, and 10 bases lay in between. The CDR3 sequence is 14 residues long. CDR3 bases: TGTGCCAGCAGTTTCACAGGGAGAAACTATGGCTACACCTTC. Translated, it gives CASSFTGRNYGYTF.

This clonotype counts as large. The J gene is TRBJ1-2, the V gene TRBV12-3 or TRBV12-4, with 7 bases matching TRBD1. J lost 3 bases, V lost 1 base, and 2 bases had no gene match. The CDR3 extends over 14 amino acids. CDR3 DNA sequence: TGTGCCAGCAGTTTAGGGACAGGCGACTATGGCTACACCTTC. Translated, it gives CASSLGTGDYGYTF.

This clonotype is termed medium-sized. This chain connects TRBV12-3 or TRBV12-4 to TRBJ1-2; no reliable D call. The V end lost 6 bases, the J end lost 0 bases, and 8 bases lay between the germline ends. The CDR3 has 13 residues. As DNA, the CDR3 is TGTGCCAGCAGCCTGGGAGCTAACTATGGCTACACCTTC. Translated, it gives CASSLGANYGYTF.

By its share, this clonotype is medium-sized. This rearrangement joins TRBV12-3 or TRBV12-4 to TRBJ1-2; no clear D gene. The CDR3 is 15 amino acids. V was shortened by 1 base and J by 1 base, with 10 bases between the two germline ends. CDR3 DNA: TGTGCCAGCAGTTTAGTTGGAGTTAATAACTATGGCTACACCTTC. Protein: CASSLVGVNNYGYTF.

By sample share, this clonotype is large. J is TRBJ1-2 and V is TRBV12-5, with D unresolved. V was pared by 6 bases and J by 7 bases, with 15 bases between. CDR3 length: 13 residues. The germline gives CDR1 LGHNT, CDR2 FRNRAP. CDR3 region: CASGLGEGRGYTF. In nucleotides, the CDR3 is TGTGCTAGTGGGTTAGGAGAAGGCCGTGGCTACACCTTC.

By proportion, this clonotype is large. V gene TRBV12-3 or TRBV12-4 combines with J gene TRBJ1-2, with a weak D call TRBD1 (6 bases). CDR3 size: 12 residues. The germline V and J ends were trimmed by 4 bases and 8 bases, with 11 bases remaining between them. CDR3 sequence (DNA): TGTGCCAGCAGTTCCGACAGGCAAGGCTACACCTTC. This sequence encodes CASSSDRQGYTF.

This clonotype counts as large. The chain recombines TRBV12-5 with TRBJ1-2; TRBD1 might be the D (5 bases). The CDR3 loop spans 14 amino acids. Germline loops: CDR1 LGHNT, CDR2 FRNRAP. Trimming cost V 1 base and J 4 bases, with 10 bases left between them. The CDR3 nucleotides are TGTGCTAGTGGTTTGGGACGGGACGCCTATGGCTACACCTTC. Amino acid sequence: CASGLGRDAYGYTF.

Within the sample, this clonotype is medium-sized. The V gene is TRBV12-3 or TRBV12-4, the J gene TRBJ1-2; D not certain. The CDR3 runs 13 residues. Trimming removed 1 base from V and 2 bases from J, with 5 bases in between. The CDR3 nucleotides read TGTGCCAGCAGTTTAGGGAGAAACTATGGCTACACCTTC. Protein product: CASSLGRNYGYTF.